The subject of this entry is one T cell receptor beta chain. The record originates from a study of T cell changes during pregnancy in multiple sclerosis. The assay was immunoSEQ multiplex PCR, and TCRdb's table has in-frame clones only and misses some. The table lists roughly 80,000 clones, 90% to 95% of them singletons. Per germline, CDR1 SQVTM and CDR2 ANQGSEA. This CDR3 is built from 14 residues. The junction had 6 bases not matched to a gene; V was cut back by 4 bases and J by 4 bases. This sample comprised peripheral blood, obtained before pregnancy. The TCR was taken from a female donor with multiple sclerosis, enrolled in a pregnancy study. The chain couples TRBV29-1 to TRBJ2-3, with 9 positions matching TRBD1. CDR3 protein: CSVVNRGRADTQYF. Written as DNA, the CDR3 is TGCAGCGTTGTAAACAGGGGGCGCGCAGATACGCAGTATTTT.